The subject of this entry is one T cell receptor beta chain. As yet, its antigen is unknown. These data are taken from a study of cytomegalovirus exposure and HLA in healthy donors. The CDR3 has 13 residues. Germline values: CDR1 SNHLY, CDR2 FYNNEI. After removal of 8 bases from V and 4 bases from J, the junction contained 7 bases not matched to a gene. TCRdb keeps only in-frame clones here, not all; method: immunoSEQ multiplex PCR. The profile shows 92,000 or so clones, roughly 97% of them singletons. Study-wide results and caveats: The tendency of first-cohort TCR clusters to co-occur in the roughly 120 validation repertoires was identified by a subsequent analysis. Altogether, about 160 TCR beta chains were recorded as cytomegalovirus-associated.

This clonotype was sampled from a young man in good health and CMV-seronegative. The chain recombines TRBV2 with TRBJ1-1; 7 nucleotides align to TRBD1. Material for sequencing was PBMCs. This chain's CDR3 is CASDRAGSTEAFF. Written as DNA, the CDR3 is TGTGCCAGCGACAGGGCAGGAAGCACTGAAGCTTTCTTT.